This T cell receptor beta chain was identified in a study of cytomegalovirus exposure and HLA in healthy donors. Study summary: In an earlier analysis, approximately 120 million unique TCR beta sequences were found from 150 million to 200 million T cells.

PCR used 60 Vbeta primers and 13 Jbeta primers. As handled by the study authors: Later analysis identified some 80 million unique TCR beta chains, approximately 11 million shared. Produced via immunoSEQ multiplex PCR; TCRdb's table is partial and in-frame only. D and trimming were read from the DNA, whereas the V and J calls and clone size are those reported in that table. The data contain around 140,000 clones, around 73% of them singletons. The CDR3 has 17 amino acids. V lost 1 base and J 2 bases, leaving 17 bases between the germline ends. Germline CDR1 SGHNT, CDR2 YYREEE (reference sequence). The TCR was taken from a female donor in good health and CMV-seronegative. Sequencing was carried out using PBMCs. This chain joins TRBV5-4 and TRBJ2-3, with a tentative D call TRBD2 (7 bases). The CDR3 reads CASSLTLLRGHTDTQYF. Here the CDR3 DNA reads TGTGCCAGCAGCTTGACGCTCTTGCGGGGGCACACAGATACGCAGTATTTT.